The T cell receptor (beta chain) described here comes from a study of shared clonotypes between healthy human individuals (dated by TCRdb to about 2020). About the full investigation: Three men and a couple of women, aged 18 to 49 years, made up the cohort. To increase sequencing depth and limit assay-specific biases, different laboratories used diverse techniques to prepare libraries and sequence TCR repertoires. For each donor, three plates each were used for CD4 naive and CD4 memory, two plates were used for CD8 naive, and one plate was used for CD8 memory. Leukapheresis yielded between about 0.94 and 10 billion PBMCs per donor. Blood TCR repertoires of roughly five healthy adults were deeply sequenced to estimate repertoire size and the extent of clonotype sharing between individuals.

Using the deep immunoSEQ assay, TCR CDR3 regions were amplified from genomic DNA by multiplex PCR. Genomic DNA extracted from each cell subset was distributed evenly over all wells of several immunoSEQ 96-well plates, and each plate served as one replicate. For sorted subsets, 200 to 250 ng of genomic DNA, equivalent to 25,000 to 35,000 T cell genomes, went into each replicate PCR. The purified libraries were quantified using a Qubit 3.0 fluorometer, sized with a Bioanalyzer 2100, and then quantified again using the KAPA Library Quantification kit. A separate single-read 150-cycle Illumina NextSeq 550 flow cell was used to sequence each immunoSEQ 96-well plate. The original methods were these. The immunoSEQ output contained only junctional sequences without quality scores, so filtering could not match that applied to full-length reads. To assign V/J genes and CDR3, sequences were annotated against IMGT germline references using PyIR, a Python wrapper for IgBLAST v1.9. Reads were filtered out if the reads had weak V/J assignments (E-value above 1e-6), no CDR3, stop codons, out-of-frame junctions, or ambiguous translated residues. V3J clonotypes were defined as sequences sharing an identical inferred V gene, J gene, and CDR3 amino acid sequence. Percentage overlap between repertoires was calculated by dividing the number of shared unique clonotypes by the size of the smaller repertoire. Repertoire richness was assessed with RTK rarefaction, the Chao1 estimator, and Recon v2.1 estimates of unobserved clonotypes. Generation probabilities for all TCRbeta clonotypes obtained by the gDNA method from several donors were computed using OLGA. This is the immuneACCESS table as TCRdb keeps it, with only in-frame sequences that have V and J called. A part of the clones is gone; compared with another copy, unresolved V genes explain less than half, and the rest is unexplained. The D gene and trimming were derived from the DNA, and the V and J assignments and clone size from that table. This sample has 2 million to 2.5 million clones in its table, and roughly 92% of those were observed once. 0.37% of the sample is in the top ten clones.

The donors were healthy, HIV-negative adults with no recently reported acute infections or vaccinations. All donors were Caucasian adults living in Nashville, Tennessee, USA. Magnetic negative selection was used to enrich CD4+ T cells, after which naive cells were positively selected on CD45RA and the negative fraction became the memory subset. Blood was obtained by leukapheresis, after which PBMCs were separated by Ficoll-Histopaque density gradient centrifugation and cryopreserved in liquid nitrogen vapor phase. Purity and quantity of every magnetically sorted T cell population were checked by analytical flow cytometry. Each sorted fraction had its genomic DNA isolated and then quantified by UV absorbance on a Nanodrop 2000c. In regard to this clone: Its cognate antigen has yet to be identified. Per-base quality was not reported, and no clone a single base away is much larger than it.

What the study reported, not specific to this receptor: Based on pairwise subsampling, the degree of clonotype sharing among donors was expected to be affected by sequencing depth. Approximately 5% of naive CD4, around 3.6% of naive CD8, 2% to 2.5% of memory CD4, and 0.35% to 0.4% of memory CD8 clonotypes were shared across a few donors. Even with the large sequencing depth, rarefaction of the sorted-subset datasets indicated that sequencing was incomplete. Higher generation probabilities were observed for clonotypes shared by all four sorted-subset donors than for non-shared clonotypes. Naive subsets generally had larger estimated clonotype richness than memory subsets did. Sampling was limited to blood, and TCR repertoires in tissue likely differ from TCR repertoires in blood. The small number of donors limited the genetic and exposure-history diversity represented.

Counted from cysteine to phenylalanine, this CDR3 has 17 amino acids. The read is trimmed to its CDR3 DNA, 51 bases read in frame from base 1. V and J are truncated by 3 bases and 3 bases respectively, leaving an intervening sequence of 15 bases. CDR1 MGHDK and CDR2 SYGVNS are derived from the germline V gene. The chain links TRBV25-1 with TRBJ1-6; the D gene cannot be resolved reliably. The receptor was isolated from a man aged 18 to 30 in good health. Some clones in this sample may be carry-over from other donors' samples. Sequencing was performed on naive CD4+ T cells from PBMCs. The cell subset or site tag for this specimen amounts to: CD45RA+ positively selected. The base sequence is TGTGCCAGCAGTGACACCACCCAGCCTAACTATAATTCACCCCTCCACTTT. The encoded protein is CASSDTTQPNYNSPLHF.